These T cell receptor beta chains were read from a single sample in a study of identical twins. TCRdb re-derived calls from the 5' RACE reads in MiXCR, one entry per CDR3 protein. The data hold under 900,000 distinct CDR3 sequences, with roughly 18% observed a single time. These data were also reused for a study on T cells expressing NK-cell markers.

Sequencing was carried out using PBMCs. These receptors all stem from a woman younger than 35 in good health. Both conserved end residues are part of each CDR3. The D gene is left open where the match is weak. Clone size appears in some rows only: once, few, many, or a class for an expanded clone.

.	TRBV9	.	TRBJ2-4	CASSVTGIAKNIQYF	TGTGCCAGCAGCGTAACAGGGATAGCCAAAAACATTCAGTACTTC
few	TRBV12-3/TRBV12-4	.	TRBJ1-1	CASSQPLGVGTEAFF	TGTGCCAGCAGTCAACCATTGGGGGTGGGCACTGAAGCTTTCTTT
few	TRBV7-9	.	TRBJ2-2	CASSPHRPGELFF	TGTGCCAGCAGCCCCCACCGGCCCGGGGAGCTGTTTTTT
.	TRBV6-1	TRBD2	TRBJ2-1	CASSPVGTSGRGSYNEQFF	TGTGCCAGCAGCCCCGTAGGGACTAGCGGGAGGGGGTCCTACAATGAGCAGTTCTTC
.	TRBV5-1	.	TRBJ1-3	CASRRDPGNTIYF	TGCGCCAGCAGGCGTGACCCTGGAAACACCATATATTTT
few	TRBV20-1	.	TRBJ2-3	CSASRQLSTDTQYF	TGCAGTGCTAGCCGACAGCTTAGCACAGATACGCAGTATTTT
.	TRBV5-6	.	TRBJ2-7	CASSLGTHTYEQYF	TGTGCCAGCAGCTTGGGTACGCATACCTACGAGCAGTACTTC
few	TRBV10-3	.	TRBJ1-5	CAISGDNRRGNQPQHF	TGTGCCATCAGTGGGGATAACAGGCGGGGCAATCAGCCCCAGCATTTT
.	TRBV6-2/TRBV6-3	.	TRBJ2-2	CASSPAVWYGGSGELFF	TGTGCCAGCAGTCCGGCCGTTTGGTATGGGGGATCCGGGGAGCTGTTTTTT
.	TRBV11-3	TRBD1	TRBJ2-2	CASRNRDRVAGELFF	TGTGCCAGCAGAAATCGGGACAGGGTCGCCGGGGAGCTGTTTTTT
.	TRBV10-3	TRBD1	TRBJ1-1	CAISEQGVRTEAFF	TGTGCCATCAGTGAGCAGGGGGTGAGGACTGAAGCTTTCTTT
few	TRBV12-5	.	TRBJ1-1	CASGLSPYPGGTEAFF	TGTGCTAGTGGTTTGTCCCCCTATCCCGGGGGGACTGAAGCTTTCTTT
.	TRBV12-3/TRBV12-4	.	TRBJ2-7	CASSLGQEFYEQYF	TGTGCCAGCAGTTTAGGTCAGGAGTTCTACGAGCAGTACTTC
.	TRBV9	.	TRBJ2-7	CASSPSGTTGEQYF	TGTGCCAGCAGCCCCTCCGGGACGACTGGCGAGCAGTACTTC
.	TRBV9	TRBD1	TRBJ1-1	CASSPDRGNSEAFF	TGTGCCAGCAGCCCGGACAGGGGGAACTCTGAAGCTTTCTTT
.	TRBV7-9	.	TRBJ1-1	CASGPQANTEAFF	TGTGCCAGCGGGCCTCAGGCGAACACTGAAGCTTTCTTT
few	TRBV7-9	.	TRBJ2-5	CASTPMGARETQYF	TGTGCCAGCACGCCAATGGGGGCGAGGGAGACCCAGTACTTC
.	TRBV13	.	TRBJ2-5	CASSSADGRQETQYF	TGTGCCAGCAGCTCTGCGGACGGACGGCAAGAGACCCAGTACTTC
few	TRBV7-2	TRBD1	TRBJ1-5	CASSLTGRNGNQPQHF	TGTGCCAGCAGCTTGACAGGGAGGAATGGCAATCAGCCCCAGCATTTT
.	TRBV5-1	TRBD2	TRBJ2-1	CASTWTSGGAEQFF	TGCGCCAGCACCTGGACTAGCGGGGGGGCTGAGCAGTTCTTC
few	TRBV25-1	.	TRBJ1-2	CASSEYRAGGYTF	TGTGCCAGCAGTGAATACCGGGCGGGGGGCTACACCTTC
few	TRBV12-3/TRBV12-4	.	TRBJ1-2	CASSELLYGYTF	TGTGCCAGCTCAGAGCTCCTCTATGGCTACACCTTC
few	TRBV14	.	TRBJ2-3	CASSPGWRTDTQYF	TGTGCCAGCAGCCCCGGTTGGAGGACAGATACGCAGTATTTT
many	TRBV7-9	TRBD1	TRBJ1-2	CASSLGDRNYGYTF	TGTGCCAGCAGCTTAGGGGACAGGAACTATGGCTACACCTTC
.	TRBV5-1	.	TRBJ2-6	CASSAGQLKVSGANVLTF	TGCGCCAGCAGCGCGGGACAGCTTAAGGTTTCTGGGGCCAACGTCCTGACTTTC
many	TRBV7-9	.	TRBJ2-2	CASSLQTLRVVGLFF	TGTGCCAGCAGCCTCCAAACCCTCAGGGTTGTAGGGCTGTTTTTT
once	TRBV6-4	TRBD1	TRBJ2-1	CASSEGEGGYEQFF	TGTGCCAGCAGCGAAGGGGAAGGGGGCTATGAGCAGTTCTTC
few	TRBV20-1	TRBD2	TRBJ2-1	CSARSLAGDKFF	TGCAGTGCTAGAAGCCTAGCGGGAGATAAGTTCTTC
.	TRBV7-6	.	TRBJ2-1	CASSFGQTHNEQFF	TGTGCCAGCAGCTTCGGGCAGACTCACAATGAGCAGTTCTTC
many	TRBV4-3	.	TRBJ2-7	CASSQDIRSGLSYEQYF	TGCGCCAGCAGCCAAGATATAAGGAGCGGACTATCCTACGAGCAGTACTTC
few	TRBV29-1	.	TRBJ1-4	CSVEGDPGEKLFF	TGCAGCGTTGAAGGGGATCCGGGCGAAAAACTGTTTTTT
many	TRBV6-6	TRBD1	TRBJ1-2	CASSLDRVGGYTF	TGTGCCAGCAGTCTGGACAGGGTGGGGGGCTACACCTTC
few	TRBV15	TRBD1	TRBJ2-7	CATSRPGQGYEQYF	TGTGCCACCAGCAGGCCGGGACAGGGGTACGAGCAGTACTTC
.	TRBV12-3/TRBV12-4	.	TRBJ2-7	CASTNSWTNSYEQYF	TGTGCCAGCACGAACTCATGGACGAACTCCTACGAGCAGTACTTC
few	TRBV5-6	.	TRBJ1-1	CASTLGRSSEAFF	TGTGCCAGCACCTTGGGTAGGTCCTCCGAAGCTTTCTTT
.	TRBV7-2	.	TRBJ2-1	CASSSSVVDNEQFF	TGTGCCAGCAGCTCCAGCGTCGTCGACAATGAGCAGTTCTTC
few	TRBV12-3/TRBV12-4	TRBD2	TRBJ2-1	CASSLASGPNEQFF	TGTGCCAGCAGTTTGGCTAGCGGACCCAATGAGCAGTTCTTC
.	TRBV7-9	.	TRBJ1-1	CASSLASGANTEAFF	TGTGCCAGCAGCTTAGCCTCGGGGGCGAACACTGAAGCTTTCTTT
few	TRBV20-1	.	TRBJ1-1	CSARVGIGSEAFF	TGCAGTGCTAGAGTGGGGATTGGGTCTGAAGCTTTCTTT
.	TRBV5-1	.	TRBJ2-3	CASSHLGLPVSSTDTQYF	TGCGCCAGCAGCCACCTGGGACTGCCAGTTTCTAGCACAGATACGCAGTATTTT
few	TRBV5-5	.	TRBJ2-1	CASSFIPGGGEQFF	TGTGCCAGCAGCTTTATCCCCGGGGGCGGTGAGCAGTTCTTC